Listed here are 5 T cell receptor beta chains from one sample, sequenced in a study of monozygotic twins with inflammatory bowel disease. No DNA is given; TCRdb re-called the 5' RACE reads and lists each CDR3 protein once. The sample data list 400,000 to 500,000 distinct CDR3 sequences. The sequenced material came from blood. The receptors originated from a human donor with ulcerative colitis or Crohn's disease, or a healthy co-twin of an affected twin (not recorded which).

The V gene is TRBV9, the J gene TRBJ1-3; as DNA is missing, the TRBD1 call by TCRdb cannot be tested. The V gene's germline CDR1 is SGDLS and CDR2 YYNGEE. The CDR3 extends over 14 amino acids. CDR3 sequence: CASSPGTSRNTIYF.

The CDR3 reads CSALRRRFNTEAFF. The rearrangement joins TRBV20-1 to TRBJ1-1. Germline lookup yields CDR1 DFQATT and CDR2 SNEGSKA (reference sequence). CDR3 length equals 14 residues.

The CDR3: CSGGRNQNTEAFF. J is TRBJ1-1 and V is TRBV20-1; TCRdb's D gene call, TRBD1, goes unchecked for lack of DNA. The length of the CDR3 is 13 residues. Germline assignment: CDR1 DFQATT and CDR2 SNEGSKA (reference sequence).

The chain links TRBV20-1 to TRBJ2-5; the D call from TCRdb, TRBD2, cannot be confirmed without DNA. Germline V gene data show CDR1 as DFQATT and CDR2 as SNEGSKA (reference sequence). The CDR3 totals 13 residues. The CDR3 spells CSARAMGAETQYF.

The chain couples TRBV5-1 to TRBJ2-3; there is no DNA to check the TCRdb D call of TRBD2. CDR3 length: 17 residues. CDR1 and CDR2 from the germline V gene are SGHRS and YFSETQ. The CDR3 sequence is CASSSGLAGALPYTQYF.